This T cell receptor (beta chain) emerged from a study of T cell responses to AZD1222 COVID-19 vaccine (dated by TCRdb to 2020 to 2023). As for the study more broadly: TCR sequencing was performed for 233 trial participants, of whom some 200 were given two doses of AZD1222 and some 26 were given two doses of MenACWY control vaccine. Trial participants were enrolled into age subgroups of 18-55, 56-69 and 70-plus years, which contained 148, 28 and 57 TCR-sequenced participants, respectively. Broader findings and caveats from the paper: Vaccine-associated CD4 TCRs spanned the whole spike protein, with dominant responses in regions 160-218 and 743-854. Spike-specific TCR breadth and depth rose significantly after two AZD1222 doses compared with day 0 and with MenACWY recipients. Conclusions about previously exposed vaccinees are limited because only six or seven AZD1222 recipients were SARS-CoV-2 seropositive at baseline. Most participants were white British and females outnumbered males, and the authors suggested that clonal diversity may have been underestimated. No day 14 peak-response samples were available, so repertoires were characterized only after the peak T cell response. The 56-69-year group was small, and its depth increase did not reach significance, likely because of low power. Reportedly, almost half of the unique spike-specific TCRs recognized epitopes lying outside the regions that are mutated in the B.1.351 and B.1.1.7 variants.

In light of the paper, this sample's time point label describes: about 28 days (+/-7) after the second vaccine dose. Because spike-specific TCR depth and breadth did not differ between the two schedules, AZD1222 recipients who got a second dose at roughly 4 weeks were pooled with those who got a second dose at roughly 12 weeks. The vaccinee samples were drawn from two UK trials, COV001 and COV002, one of which was a single-blind randomized controlled phase 2/3 trial testing AZD1222 (ChAdOx1 nCoV-19) in healthy adults. For TCRbeta chain sequencing, PBMC samples were collected from trial participants at day 0 and at day 28 after the second dose. The CDR3 regions of human TCRbeta chains were subjected to immunosequencing. The paper's data handling went like this. Repertoire TCRs were checked for matches against a reference library of SARS-CoV-2-specific TCRs that had been generated using the MIRA antigen-specificity platform. Breadth meant the fraction of unique TCRs that were SARS-CoV-2-associated, whereas depth meant the fraction of total T cells that were SARS-CoV-2-associated. Using the MIRA data, each spike-specific TCR was mapped to the spike region that the TCR reacts to and placed in a CD4 or CD8 class. Log10-transformed breadth and depth values were compared by one-way ANOVA with Sidak's multiple comparisons tests. In its TCRdb copy, this immuneACCESS table keeps in-frame sequences only and misses some clones. Where compared with another copy, unresolved V genes explain less than half of these, and the others have no known cause. V, J and clone size derive from that table, while D and trimming were established from the DNA sequence. The sample table records about 83,000 clones; roughly 90% of these occur just once. Approximately 30% of the sample comes from the top ten.

On this clone: This receptor's antigen is unknown. Per-base quality was not reported, and no clone a single base away is much larger than it.

The CDR3 holds 15 amino acids from the cysteine to the phenylalanine. Only the CDR3 region is kept as DNA, spanning 45 bases read in frame from base 1. V lost 6 bases and J lost 0 bases; the stretch between them is 14 bases long. Reading the germline V gene (reference sequence) gives CDR1 SEHNR and CDR2 FQNEAQ. The receptor comes from an adult who received the AZD1222 COVID-19 vaccine. The sequencing used peripheral blood, collected 28 days after the second AZD1222 dose. The sequence joins TRBV7-9 to TRBJ1-1, with the D gene call left open. The CDR3 region: CASRGWSNMNTEAFF. The bases are TGTGCCAGCAGGGGTTGGTCTAACATGAACACTGAAGCTTTCTTT.